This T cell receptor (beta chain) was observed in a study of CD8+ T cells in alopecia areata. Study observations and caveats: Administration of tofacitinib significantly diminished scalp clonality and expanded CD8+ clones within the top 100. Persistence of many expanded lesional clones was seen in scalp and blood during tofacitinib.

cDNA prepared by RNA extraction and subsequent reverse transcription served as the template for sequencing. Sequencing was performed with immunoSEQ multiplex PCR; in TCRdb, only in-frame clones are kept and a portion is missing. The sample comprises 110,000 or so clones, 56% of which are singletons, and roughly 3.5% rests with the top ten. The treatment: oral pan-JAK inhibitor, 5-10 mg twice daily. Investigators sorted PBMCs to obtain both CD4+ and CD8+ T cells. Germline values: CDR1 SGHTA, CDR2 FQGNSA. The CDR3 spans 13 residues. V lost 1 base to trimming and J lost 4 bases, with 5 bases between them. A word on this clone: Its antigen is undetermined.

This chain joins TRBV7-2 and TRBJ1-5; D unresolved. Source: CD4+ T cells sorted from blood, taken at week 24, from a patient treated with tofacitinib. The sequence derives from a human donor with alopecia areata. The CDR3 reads CASSLEQNQPQHF. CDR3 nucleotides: TGTGCCAGCAGCTTAGAACAGAATCAGCCCCAGCATTTT. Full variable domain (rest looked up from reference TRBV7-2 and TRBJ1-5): GAGVSQSPSNKVTEKGKDVELRCDPISGHTALYWYRQSLGQGLEFLIYFQGNSAPDKSGLPSDRFSAERTGGSVSTLTIQRTQQEDSAVYLCASSLEQNQPQHFGDGTRLSIL.